These 12 T cell receptor beta chains were all obtained from the same sample, sequenced in a study of blood T cell repertoires in COVID-19. Some clones are missing from TCRdb's copy, which holds only in-frame ones; the method was immunoSEQ multiplex PCR. The repertoire has roughly 230,000 clones, roughly 80% of them found once; the top ten carry roughly 3.2%. The specimen sequenced was PBMCs or T cells enriched from blood (not recorded which). The receptor source for this set is a man aged 50 to 60 who had recovered from COVID-19.

The chain is built from TRBV6-5 and TRBJ2-5, with TRBD1 matching 7 bases. The V segment lost 7 bases and the J segment 12 bases; nucleotides outside the gene matches: 11. Germline CDR1 MNHEY, CDR2 SVGAGI. This CDR3 is built from 12 residues. The CDR3 coding sequence is TGTGCCAGCACTAAGGAGACAGGGTCCGAGTACTTC. It is translated as CASTKETGSEYF.

V is TRBV4-3 and J is TRBJ1-5; weak D call: TRBD1 (5 bases). The CDR3 has 15 residues. V was cut by 0 bases and J by 7 bases, with 13 bases left in between. Per germline, CDR1 LGHNA and CDR2 YSLEER. The CDR3 DNA reads as TGCGCCAGCAGCCAAGATTCCGGGGGGAAACAGCCCCAGCATTTT. Translating gives CASSQDSGGKQPQHF.

The chain uses TRBV5-1 and TRBJ2-7; weak D call: TRBD2 (5 bases). The CDR3 runs to 13 residues. Germline CDR1 SGHRS, CDR2 YFSETQ. Trimming pared 3 bases from V and 3 bases from J, leaving 10 bases between. The CDR3 DNA sequence: TGCGCCAGCAGCTCGGGGTCCCTCTACGAGCAGTACTTC. Its protein is CASSSGSLYEQYF.

V and J are TRBV7-9 and TRBJ2-7; 8 bases agree with TRBD1. Per the germline V gene, CDR1 is SEHNR and CDR2 is FQNEAQ (reference sequence). The CDR3 contains 13 residues. The V and J ends lost 5 bases and 5 bases, in that order; junction bases with no gene match: 5. The CDR3 protein is CASSIQGAHEQYF. CDR3 nucleotide sequence: TGTGCCAGCAGCATTCAGGGGGCCCACGAGCAGTACTTC.

The sample holds one count of this clone. V and J are TRBV19 and TRBJ2-7, with a tentative D call TRBD1 (5 bases). With 3 bases removed from V and 2 bases from J, the gap between germline ends came to 11 bases. CDR1 is LNHDA, CDR2 SQIVND, per germline (reference sequence). The CDR3 sequence is 14 residues long. CDR3 in amino acids: CASSMGQATYEQYF. For the CDR3, the DNA is TGTGCCAGTAGTATGGGGCAGGCCACCTACGAGCAGTACTTC.

The chain has TRBV18 and TRBJ2-5; tentative D call: TRBD1 (5 bases). The CDR3 is 15 amino acids. Germline V gene sequence: CDR1 KGHSH, CDR2 LQKENI. The V end lost 3 bases, the J end lost 3 bases, and 14 bases lay between the germline ends. The CDR3 sequence: CASSPTQGRKETQYF. CDR3 sequence (DNA): TGTGCCAGCTCACCCACGCAGGGCAGAAAAGAGACCCAGTACTTC.

The chain is built from TRBV27 and TRBJ2-7; 7 bases agree with TRBD1. Trimming took 6 bases from V and 4 from J; bases not matched to a gene: 12. The CDR3 is made up of 15 amino acids. Germline-derived CDR1 and CDR2 are MNHEY and SMNVEV (reference sequence). The CDR3 loop reads CASRMMTGTKYEQYF. CDR3 nucleotides: TGTGCCAGCAGGATGATGACAGGGACCAAATACGAGCAGTACTTC.

This chain uses TRBV21-1 with TRBJ2-1; TRBD2 is the table's D call and was not checked against the DNA. TRBV21-1 is a pseudogene. CDR3 length: 21 residues. The CDR3 region has the DNA TGTGCCAGCAGCGTATCACTCGGGGGTCGGACTAGCGGGAGTAGGTTCCTTGAGCAGTTCTTC. Translating it yields CASSVSLGGRTSGSRFLEQFF.

The chain combines TRBV28 with TRBJ2-1; D possibly corresponds to TRBD2 (6 bases). V was pared by 11 bases and J by 1 base, with 18 bases between. The CDR3 totals 15 residues. The germline CDR1 and CDR2 sequences are MDHEN and SYDVKM. CDR3 loop: CASQSLSGSYNEQFF. The CDR3 DNA follows: TGTGCCTCCCAGTCCCTCAGCGGGTCCTACAATGAGCAGTTCTTC.

The chain is built from TRBV28 and TRBJ2-7; D may be TRBD2 (6 bases). Germline CDR1 and CDR2: MDHEN and SYDVKM. The CDR3 sequence is 15 residues long. V lost 10 bases to trimming and J lost 6 bases, with 25 bases between them. In DNA, the CDR3 is TGTGCCACCTGCGGCGGGCTAGGATTGGGGGGCGAGCAGTACTTC. It yields the protein CATCGGLGLGGEQYF.

This chain uses TRBV18 with TRBJ1-1; the match to TRBD1 covers 7 bases. This CDR3 region has 13 residues. Unmatched junction bases numbered 5, after V lost 5 bases and J lost 5 bases. Per the germline V gene, CDR1 is KGHSH and CDR2 is LQKENI. The CDR3: CASSGSRGTEAFF. The CDR3 bases are TGTGCCAGCTCAGGATCCAGGGGGACTGAAGCTTTCTTT.

The chain links TRBV6-5 to TRBJ1-5, with 10 bases matching TRBD1. The CDR3 runs to 16 residues. The germline V gene has CDR1 MNHEY and CDR2 SVGAGI. The V and J ends lost 4 bases and 1 base, in that order; junction bases with no gene match: 4. CDR3 nucleotides: TGTGCCAGCAGTTCTCGACAGGGGGCGAGCAATCAGCCCCAGCATTTT. Amino acid sequence: CASSSRQGASNQPQHF.